This T cell receptor (beta chain) was identified during a study of blood T cell repertoires in COVID-19. Recruits, aged about 18 to 100 years, lived in approximately 26 US areas. Donors in Cohort 3 who had recovered were those with two negative PCRs, healthcare professional clearance, or resolution of their symptoms. The germline V gene has CDR1 SGDLS and CDR2 YYNGEE. The CDR3 loop spans 18 amino acids. The ends lost 0 bases at V and 4 bases at J; junction bases unmatched: 11. Authors' methods: Researchers report that nucleated cell counts were estimated from reference gene primer amplification. TCRdb's table, derived via immunoSEQ multiplex PCR, lists solely in-frame clones and lacks some. V, J and clone size were drawn from that table, and D and trimming were deduced from the DNA. This sample has approximately 260,000 clones, with approximately 84% found just once.

The receptor's source is a man aged 45-60 years who had recovered from COVID-19. The chain recombines TRBV9 with TRBJ2-2; 8 positions match TRBD1. Input material: PBMCs or T cells enriched from blood (not recorded which). The CDR3 DNA reads as TGTGCCAGCAGCGTAGGCCAGGGGGCGGAGATTGGCACCGGGGAGCTGTTTTTT. This encodes CASSVGQGAEIGTGELFF.